These 15 T cell receptor beta chains originate from one sample sequenced in a study of naive CD8 T cells in extremely preterm neonates. TCRdb keeps only in-frame clones here, not all; method: immunoSEQ multiplex PCR. The sample includes thousands of clones, less than 98% of them seen just once. The sample consisted of naive CD8+ T cells from blood. Receptors originate from a human donor in good health.

This chain links TRBV15 with TRBJ1-5; D gene ambiguous. The V gene's germline CDR1 is LNHNV and CDR2 YYDKDF (reference sequence). The CDR3 runs 13 residues. V lost 5 bases to trimming and J lost 4 bases, with 9 bases between them. The CDR3 protein is CATSGRENQPQHF. The DNA of the CDR3 is TGTGCCACCAGCGGTAGGGAGAATCAGCCCCAGCATTTT.

This clone was seen once. The chain recombines TRBV5-6 with TRBJ2-1; D not certain. Germline V gene lookup returns CDR1 SGHDT and CDR2 YYEEEE. The V end was cut by 0 bases, the J end by 4 bases, with 11 bases between. The CDR3 sequence is 15 residues long. CDR3: CASSLGHTFYNEQFF. In DNA, the CDR3 is TGTGCCAGCAGCTTGGGGCATACCTTTTACAATGAGCAGTTCTTC.

The chain carries TRBV23-1 and TRBJ1-5; D is unresolved. TRBV23-1 is recorded as an ORF, its role being uncertain. V lost 9 bases to trimming and J lost 4 bases, with 13 bases between them. The CDR3 covers 13 residues. The CDR3 DNA sequence: TGCGCCAGTTGGGGAACGGGAAATCAGCCCCAGCATTTT. Residues: CASWGTGNQPQHF.

V and J are TRBV4-1 and TRBJ1-1; TRBD1 might be the D (6 bases). The V end was cut by 1 base, the J end by 1 base, with 13 bases between. Germline V gene sequence: CDR1 MGHRA, CDR2 YSYEKL. The CDR3 length is 16 residues. The CDR3 region has the DNA TGCGCCAGCAGCCAAGTTCTCCCCAGGGGGAACACTGAAGCTTTCTTT. Residues: CASSQVLPRGNTEAFF.

V usage is TRBV13 and J usage is TRBJ1-2, with 10 bases lining up with TRBD1. The CDR3 is made up of 18 amino acids. Per the germline V gene, CDR1 is PRHDT and CDR2 is FYEKMQ (reference sequence). V lost 2 bases to trimming and J lost 7 bases; unmatched junction nucleotides: 16. The CDR3 region is CASSLSRGIETGGRGYTF. CDR3 DNA sequence: TGTGCCAGCAGCTTAAGTAGGGGAATAGAGACAGGGGGCCGTGGCTACACCTTC.

The rearrangement joins TRBV19 to TRBJ2-4; 8 nucleotides align to TRBD1. Germline V gene lookup returns CDR1 LNHDA and CDR2 SQIVND (reference sequence). V gave up 5 bases and J gave up 1 base; unmatched junction bases: 10. CDR3 length: 17 amino acids. CDR3 in amino acids: CASSSSARDRAKNIQYF. CDR3 bases: TGTGCCAGTAGTTCATCGGCCCGGGACAGGGCCAAAAACATTCAGTACTTC.

This chain joins TRBV28 and TRBJ2-3; 9 positions match TRBD1. The junction had 16 bases not matched to a gene; V was cut back by 5 bases and J by 4 bases. The CDR3 has 18 amino acids. The germline V gene has CDR1 MDHEN and CDR2 SYDVKM. CDR3 protein: CASSPELLGQGTADTQYF. The CDR3 bases are TGTGCCAGCAGTCCAGAACTTCTGGGACAGGGAACAGCAGATACGCAGTATTTT.

The chain combines TRBV7-2 with TRBJ2-3; D is perhaps TRBD2 (6 bases). The CDR3 is made up of 15 amino acids. V dropped 4 bases and J dropped 0 bases, with 11 bases sitting between them. CDR1 and CDR2 from the germline V gene are SGHTA and FQGNSA. The CDR3 region is CASSWEAASTDTQYF. CDR3 DNA sequence: TGTGCCAGCAGCTGGGAGGCAGCTAGCACAGATACGCAGTATTTT.

The table lists this clone with a count of one. V and J are TRBV7-9 and TRBJ1-4, with 11 nucleotides matching TRBD1. After removal of 5 bases from V and 2 bases from J, the junction contained 7 bases not matched to a gene. Germline loops: CDR1 SEHNR, CDR2 FQNEAQ (reference sequence). This CDR3 has 17 amino acids. This CDR3 is CASSPIWTGGTNEKLFF. CDR3 coding DNA: TGTGCCAGCAGCCCGATCTGGACAGGGGGCACTAATGAAAAACTGTTTTTT.

This clone was recorded only once. The chain combines TRBV27 with TRBJ1-2, with D perhaps matching TRBD1 (5 bases). Trimming cost V 5 bases and J 6 bases, with 16 bases left between them. CDR1 and CDR2 (germline): MNHEY, SMNVEV (reference sequence). The CDR3 length is 14 residues. CDR3 in amino acids: CASSPSQGRDGYTF. CDR3 coding DNA: TGTGCCAGCAGTCCTTCTCAGGGTAGAGATGGCTACACCTTC.

This chain connects TRBV7-2 to TRBJ1-1; D unresolved. Germline values: CDR1 SGHTA, CDR2 FQGNSA. V lost 0 bases, J lost 4 bases, and 12 bases lay in between. The CDR3 has 15 amino acids. In nucleotides, the CDR3 is TGTGCCAGCAGCTTAGCGTTTGGAGGGCCCACTGAAGCTTTCTTT. As protein: CASSLAFGGPTEAFF.

The CDR3 nucleotides read TGTGCCAGCAGCTTAACCCTTGCGTCCACAGATACGCAGTATTTT. Protein product: CASSLTLASTDTQYF. The rearrangement joins TRBV7-2 to TRBJ2-3; D gene ambiguous. The ends were cut back, 2 bases at V and 2 bases at J, with 11 bases in the middle. The CDR3 totals 15 residues. CDR1 is SGHTA and CDR2 is FQGNSA in the germline V gene.

The chain joins TRBV6-6 to TRBJ1-1; D is unclear. The V gene's germline CDR1 is MNHNY and CDR2 SVGAGI (reference sequence). This CDR3 has 13 residues. V lost 8 bases and J lost 4, with 14 bases in between. The CDR3 nucleotides are TGTGCCAGCTTTGGCCCGGGTGGCACTGAAGCTTTCTTT. It specifies CASFGPGGTEAFF.

CDR3 region: CASSHGTEETQYF. Written as DNA, the CDR3 is TGTGCCAGCAGCCACGGGACAGAAGAGACCCAGTACTTC. The chain uses TRBV7-9 and TRBJ2-5; the match to TRBD1 covers 7 bases. CDR1 is SEHNR and CDR2 is FQNEAQ in the germline V gene (reference sequence). CDR3 size: 13 residues. The J segment lost 3 bases and the V segment lost 5 bases, leaving 3 bases of the junction unmatched.

V and J are TRBV19 and TRBJ1-5; TRBD1 matches at 10 bases. Trimming took 0 bases from V and 0 from J; bases not matched to a gene: 8. CDR1 LNHDA and CDR2 SQIVND come from the germline V gene (reference sequence). The CDR3 loop spans 19 amino acids. Here the CDR3 reads CASSIDPDRGSYSNQPQHF. As DNA, the CDR3 is TGTGCCAGTAGTATAGATCCGGACAGGGGGTCCTATAGCAATCAGCCCCAGCATTTT.